This TCR beta chain was captured in a study of T cells in Graves' hyperthyroidism and ophthalmopathy. Study-wide findings and caveats: Researchers found most expanded thyroid clonotypes above 0.001 in blood as well. Before onset, by a median of around six months, the model predicted ophthalmopathy.

Amplification of TCR beta CDR3 regions was performed using RNA transcripts as template. The primer set for the first-round RT-PCR of the TCR CDR3 was HTBI. TCRdb used MiXCR to reprocess the multiplex PCR reads, holding one entry per CDR3 protein. The sample consists of 300,000 to 450,000 distinct CDR3 sequences, around 15% of them appearing once. The CDR3 is made up of 15 amino acids. Germline CDR1 reads SNHLY; CDR2 reads FYNNEI. V gave up 4 bases and J gave up 5 bases, with 14 bases separating them. Reasons for excluding patients were uncontrolled infection, other autoimmune disease, pregnancy or lactation. Each 10 ml fresh peripheral blood draw supplied the PBMCs. Worth noting for this clonotype: Its antigen is unknown.

The chain carries TRBV2 and TRBJ2-2; possible D gene TRBD1, 5 bases. This TCR derives from a woman aged 25 to 39 with Graves' ophthalmopathy. The material sequenced was blood. CDR3 sequence (DNA): TGTGCCAGCAGTGCCGACAGTATGTTAACCGGGGAGCTGTTTTTT. Translation gives CASSADSMLTGELFF. Looking up the rest from reference TRBV2 and TRBJ2-2 gives the full variable domain: EPEVTQTPSHQVTQMGQEVILRCVPISNHLYFYWYRQILGQKVEFLVSFYNNEISEKSEIFDDQFSVERPDGSNFTLKIRSTKLEDSAMYFCASSADSMLTGELFFGEGSRLTVL.